This T cell receptor (beta chain) was captured in a study of metastatic and nonmetastatic thyroid tumors. Study overall: Malignant thyroid and benign thyroid patients provided blood and tumor or nodule tissue whose repertoires were compared.

This clone was seen many times. The antigen is undetermined. No patient had received any treatment before thyroid surgery. Study outcomes and limitations: In both blood and tumor samples, TCR beta diversity was reported significantly higher for malignant than benign nodules.

CDR1 is LGHNA and CDR2 is YNFKEQ in the germline V gene. The length of the CDR3 is 15 residues. Trimming took off 2 bases at V and 2 bases at J, with 10 bases between the two ends. Using MiXCR, TCRdb reanalyzed the PCR reads. The sample has 21,000 or so clones; about 20% are singletons. This chain connects TRBV4-2 to TRBJ1-5, with a weak D call TRBD1 (5 bases). The origin of this receptor is a female donor with papillary thyroid cancer or a benign thyroid nodule (not recorded which). Some clones in this sample may be carry-over from other donors' samples. Sequences were obtained from tumor tissue. The CDR3 DNA sequence: TGTGCCAGCAGCCAACAGGGTCAGGGCAATCAGCCCCAGCATTTT. Translating it yields CASSQQGQGNQPQHF.